This TCR beta chain is drawn from a study of T cells in Graves' hyperthyroidism and ophthalmopathy. It was RNA transcripts that yielded the amplified TCR beta CDR3 regions. An initial round of RT-PCR targeting the TCR CDR3 relied on the HTBI primer set. One entry per CDR3 protein, called by TCRdb with MiXCR from the multiplex PCR reads. In the table there are 490,000 or so distinct CDR3 sequences, 40% to 55% of which are singletons. This clonotype occurred many times. Its cognate antigen is unknown. Clinicians diagnosed patients from clinical symptoms, serum thyroxine and TRAb, thyroid ultrasound and orbital computed tomography. Study-wide points: Within blood appeared most thyroid clonotypes that had expanded above 0.001. Researchers report that a 13 V-J model separated ophthalmopathy from stable hyperthyroidism.

V was pared by 0 bases and J by 8 bases, with 5 bases of the junction left unmatched. This CDR3 is 16 amino acids long. The germline CDR1 and CDR2 sequences are MGHRA and YSYEKL. Sequencing was done on a sample of peripheral blood or thyroid tissue (not recorded which). The sequence came from an adult woman with Graves' disease, either hyperthyroidism or ophthalmopathy (not recorded which). The chain joins TRBV4-1 to TRBJ1-6, with 9 nucleotides matching TRBD1. The CDR3 DNA is TGCGCCAGCAGCCAAGAAACAGGGGGCCCTCATTCACCCCTCCACTTT. Protein: CASSQETGGPHSPLHF.